These T cell receptor beta chains were read from a single sample in a study of T cell responses to AZD1222 COVID-19 vaccine. The data were produced by immunoSEQ multiplex PCR, yet TCRdb's version contains in-frame clones alone and is incomplete. This sample has tens of thousands of clones, with around 90% found just once. The sample was peripheral blood, taken 28 days after the second AZD1222 dose. The receptors shown here come from an adult who received the AZD1222 COVID-19 vaccine. The CDR3 runs from the conserved cysteine through the conserved F or W. D genes are given only for firm matches. A row's size may be missing; if present it is once, few, many or a size class.

CDR3aa,CDR3nt,abundance,v_gene,j_gene,d_gene
CASSLVWTSGEGAGELFF,TGCGCCAGCAGCCTGGTGTGGACTAGCGGGGAAGGGGCCGGGGAGCTGTTTTTT,-,TRBV5-1,TRBJ2-2,TRBD2
CASIPLGSGEAFF,TGTGCCAGCATCCCCTTGGGATCAGGTGAAGCTTTCTTT,-,TRBV11-2,TRBJ1-1,-
CASSEQGPYEQYF,TGCGCCAGCAGCGAGCAGGGTCCCTACGAGCAGTACTTC,-,TRBV5-1,TRBJ2-7,-
CASSLISGQGNTGELFF,TGTGCCAGCAGCTTAATTTCCGGACAGGGGAACACCGGGGAGCTGTTTTTT,-,TRBV7-8,TRBJ2-2,TRBD1
CASSTQGGWVRNTIYF,TGTGCCAGCAGCACACAGGGGGGATGGGTTAGAAACACCATATATTTT,-,TRBV7-2,TRBJ1-3,TRBD1
CASSPSGGMNTGELFF,TGTGCCAGCAGTCCCAGCGGGGGGATGAACACCGGGGAGCTGTTTTTT,-,TRBV27,TRBJ2-2,TRBD2
CASSLAGGTGTDTQYF,TGCGCCAGCAGCTTGGCCGGGGGGACAGGCACAGATACGCAGTATTTT,-,TRBV5-1,TRBJ2-3,-
CASSLSGNTIYF,TGCGCCAGCAGCTTGAGCGGAAACACCATATATTTT,-,TRBV5-1,TRBJ1-3,-
CASSPLGQRTDTQYF,TGTGCCAGCAGCCCACTAGGGCAACGCACAGATACGCAGTATTTT,-,TRBV9,TRBJ2-3,-
CASSQAFGLAGEQFF,TGCGCCAGCAGCCAAGCTTTTGGACTAGCTGGCGAGCAGTTCTTC,-,TRBV4-1,TRBJ2-1,TRBD2
CASSLGQVTDTQYF,TGCGCCAGCAGCCTGGGACAAGTCACAGATACGCAGTATTTT,few,TRBV4-1,TRBJ2-3,-
CASSPGRDNQPQHF,TGTGCCAGCTCACCAGGCAGGGATAATCAGCCCCAGCATTTT,-,TRBV18,TRBJ1-5,-
CASSYSLSTDTQYF,TGTGCCAGCAGTTACTCCCTGAGCACAGATACGCAGTATTTT,-,TRBV6-5,TRBJ2-3,-